Below are 32 T cell receptor beta chains sequenced from a single sample in a study of blood T cell repertoires in COVID-19. The method was immunoSEQ multiplex PCR; TCRdb's version includes in-frame clones alone and lacks a portion of them. Altogether more than 200,000 clones are present, around 89% being singletons, with the ten largest covering around 4%. Sequencing was performed on PBMCs or T cells enriched from blood (not recorded which). All receptors derive from a woman aged 25 to 39 who had recovered from COVID-19.

The V gene is TRBV7-9, the J gene TRBJ1-5; D uncertain. Per the germline V gene, CDR1 is SEHNR and CDR2 is FQNEAQ (reference sequence). The V gene lost 11 bases and the J gene lost 4 bases, with 12 bases spanning the gap. The CDR3 spans 12 residues. This CDR3 reads CACARENQPQHF. Here the CDR3 DNA reads TGTGCCTGCGCGCGAGAAAATCAGCCCCAGCATTTT.

The chain joins TRBV15 to TRBJ1-2, with D tentatively TRBD1 (6 bases). Germline V gene lookup returns CDR1 LNHNV and CDR2 YYDKDF (reference sequence). V lost 8 bases and J lost 4, with 23 bases in between. The CDR3 runs 16 residues. The CDR3 nucleotides are TGTGCCACCGCAGGGGTTCTGCCTCCGAGGGGCTATGGCTACACCTTC. Its translation is CATAGVLPPRGYGYTF.

This clone was observed a few times. This rearrangement joins TRBV28 to TRBJ1-1; 11 positions match TRBD1. The CDR3 loop spans 16 amino acids. Trimming removed 2 bases from V and 5 bases from J; junction bases left unmatched: 7. Germline values: CDR1 MDHEN, CDR2 SYDVKM. The CDR3 DNA sequence: TGTGCCAGCAGTTTACAGGGGACAGGGGGAAGGACTGAAGCTTTCTTT. This gives the protein CASSLQGTGGRTEAFF.

This sequence joins TRBV24-1 and TRBJ2-1; TRBD2 matches at 8 bases. Germline V lookup: CDR1 KGHDR, CDR2 SFDVKD. The CDR3 consists of 17 residues. V trimming: 4 bases; J trimming: 6 bases; junction bases outside the gene matches: 13. CDR3 protein: CATSEGPKRAGGNEQFF. The CDR3 region has the DNA TGTGCCACCAGTGAAGGGCCTAAGAGGGCGGGAGGCAATGAGCAGTTCTTC.

The V and J genes are TRBV7-9 and TRBJ1-2, with D perhaps TRBD1 (6 bases). This CDR3 spans 12 amino acids. CDR1 SEHNR and CDR2 FQNEAQ come from the germline V gene (reference sequence). With 1 base removed from V and 7 bases from J, the gap between germline ends came to 7 bases. CDR3 nucleotides: TGTGCCAGCAGCTTAGGGGACACTGGCTACACCTTC. Its translation is CASSLGDTGYTF.

The chain combines TRBV2 with TRBJ1-2, with a possible D match to TRBD1 (5 bases). Trimming took 8 bases from V and 5 from J, leaving 15 bases between them. Germline V gene lookup returns CDR1 SNHLY and CDR2 FYNNEI. The CDR3 loop spans 13 amino acids. CDR3 sequence: CASHSGTPYGYTF. The CDR3 DNA reads as TGTGCCAGCCACTCCGGGACTCCTTATGGCTACACCTTC.

The chain links TRBV5-8 to TRBJ2-6; D is uncertain. CDR3 length: 16 residues. V was clipped by 5 bases and J by 0 bases, with 12 bases between them. CDR1 and CDR2 from the germline V gene are SGHTS and YDEGEE. The CDR3 here is CASRIAVFSGANVLTF. The CDR3, as DNA: TGTGCCAGCAGGATCGCAGTTTTCTCTGGGGCCAACGTCCTGACTTTC.

The V call is TRBV7-9, the J call TRBJ1-1; 7 bases are a match to TRBD1. The CDR3 is 16 amino acids. V lost 1 base to trimming and J lost 0 bases; unmatched junction nucleotides: 5. Germline CDR1 reads SEHNR; CDR2 reads FQNEAQ (reference sequence). CDR3 sequence reads: CASSLGAGGLNTEAFF. Written as DNA, the CDR3 is TGTGCCAGCAGCTTAGGGGCAGGGGGGTTGAACACTGAAGCTTTCTTT.

V is TRBV27 and J is TRBJ2-3; D possibly corresponds to TRBD1 (5 bases). Germline CDR1 is MNHEY and CDR2 is SMNVEV (reference sequence). Deletions cut 0 bases from V and 7 bases from J, with 14 bases between. This CDR3 has 15 residues. The CDR3 protein is CASSLSGAGSHTQYF. The CDR3 DNA reads TGTGCCAGCAGTTTATCGGGTGCAGGGTCGCATACGCAGTATTTT.

J is TRBJ2-3 and V is TRBV6-4; TRBD2 agrees at 7 bases. CDR1 and CDR2 from the germline V gene are MRHNA and SNTAGT. The CDR3 has 14 amino acids. Trimming cost V 5 bases and J 0 bases; bases outside gene matches: 2. The CDR3 DNA follows: TGTGCCAGCAGTCTCGGGGGGAGCACAGATACGCAGTATTTT. Its translation: CASSLGGSTDTQYF.

The V call is TRBV6-5, the J call TRBJ2-1; TRBD2 matches 11 bases. The CDR3 consists of 15 residues. With 5 bases clipped from V and 7 bases from J, the junction kept 7 bases outside the gene matches. Germline values: CDR1 MNHEY, CDR2 SVGAGI. CDR3 DNA sequence: TGTGCCAGCAGTCGAACCGGGACTAGCGGTAATGAGCAGTTCTTC. Its translation: CASSRTGTSGNEQFF.

The V call is TRBV5-1, the J call TRBJ2-2; no firm D call. The CDR3 has 16 residues. Germline V gives CDR1 SGHRS, CDR2 YFSETQ. Trimming removed 4 bases from V and 1 base from J, with 14 bases in between. For the CDR3, the DNA is TGCGCCAGCAGCGGAGTAGGAAATAGGAACACCGGGGAGCTGTTTTTT. The encoded protein is CASSGVGNRNTGELFF.

This rearrangement joins TRBV28 to TRBJ1-2, with 7 nucleotides matching TRBD1. With 6 bases clipped from V and 4 bases from J, the junction kept 5 bases outside the gene matches. CDR3 length: 13 residues. The V gene's germline CDR1 is MDHEN and CDR2 SYDVKM. The CDR3 DNA reads TGTGCCAGCAGCCCATCAGGGGGCTATGGCTACACCTTC. This translates into CASSPSGGYGYTF.

The J gene is TRBJ2-4, the V gene TRBV15, with D possibly being TRBD2 (5 bases). The germline V gene has CDR1 LNHNV and CDR2 YYDKDF (reference sequence). Trimming removed 3 bases from V and 6 bases from J, with 12 bases in between. The CDR3 has 14 residues. CDR3 coding DNA: TGTGCCACCAGCAGGGACTCCCCAGGAAACATTCAGTACTTC. Its protein is CATSRDSPGNIQYF. Combining the CDR3 with reference TRBV15 and TRBJ2-4 gives the whole variable domain DAMVIQNPRYQVTQFGKPVTLSCSQTLNHNVMYWYQQKSSQAPKLLFHYYDKDFNNEADTPDNFQSRRPNTSFCFLDIRSPGLGDTAMYLCATSRDSPGNIQYFGAGTRLSVL.

This clone has only one observation. The chain combines TRBV7-8 with TRBJ1-3, with TRBD1 identical over 7 bases. CDR3 length: 15 residues. The V and J ends lost 4 bases and 0 bases, in that order; junction bases with no gene match: 3. CDR1 SGHVS and CDR2 FQNEAQ come from the germline V gene. Here the CDR3 DNA reads TGTGCCAGCAGCTCAGGGGGAGGCTCTGGAAACACCATATATTTT. It encodes CASSSGGGSGNTIYF.

The chain uses TRBV11-2 and TRBJ2-7, with no clear D. Germline-derived CDR1 and CDR2 are SGHAT and FQNNGV. This CDR3 has 15 amino acids. Trimming took 2 bases from V and 2 from J, leaving 13 bases between them. The CDR3 loop reads CASSLTQKPPYEQYF. In nucleotides, the CDR3 is TGTGCCAGCAGCTTAACACAGAAGCCCCCCTACGAGCAGTACTTC.

The rearrangement joins TRBV7-2 to TRBJ2-7; 10 nucleotides line up with TRBD1. The CDR3 spans 15 residues. V lost 4 bases, J lost 6 bases, and 9 bases stayed unmatched. Germline-derived CDR1 and CDR2 are SGHTA and FQGNSA. CDR3 protein: CASSSRDRGVFEQYF. CDR3 nucleotide sequence: TGTGCCAGCAGCTCCCGGGACAGGGGCGTATTCGAGCAGTACTTC.

The rearrangement joins TRBV5-1 to TRBJ2-1, with TRBD1 identical over 7 bases. The CDR3 loop spans 16 amino acids. After removal of 5 bases from V and 0 bases from J, the junction contained 8 bases not matched to a gene. The germline gives CDR1 SGHRS, CDR2 YFSETQ. CDR3 nucleotides: TGCGCCAGCAGTCGAATAGGGACAGACTCCTACAATGAGCAGTTCTTC. Amino acids: CASSRIGTDSYNEQFF.

This chain uses TRBV11-3 with TRBJ2-2; D perhaps matches TRBD1 (5 bases). Trimming took off 1 base at V and 6 bases at J, with 18 bases between the two ends. Germline CDR1 and CDR2: SGHNT and YENEEA. CDR3 length equals 17 residues. This CDR3 is CASSLVWAKTAAGELFF. The CDR3 coding sequence is TGTGCCAGCAGCTTAGTTTGGGCGAAGACAGCAGCCGGGGAGCTGTTTTTT.

The sample holds a few counts of this clone. The chain joins TRBV30 to TRBJ1-1, with TRBD1 identical over 7 bases. The length of the CDR3 is 13 residues. Germline V gives CDR1 GTSNPN, CDR2 SVGIG (reference sequence). V dropped 6 bases and J dropped 1; count of bases not matched to a gene: 5. CDR3 region: CACRDRTNTEAFF. The CDR3 DNA reads as TGTGCCTGCCGGGACAGAACGAACACTGAAGCTTTCTTT.

This rearrangement joins TRBV7-4 to TRBJ2-5; possibly TRBD1 for D (5 bases). Germline lookup yields CDR1 SGHVT and CDR2 SQSDAQ. This CDR3 is built from 19 residues. Trimming left V 3 bases short and J 1 base short, with 24 bases between. This CDR3 reads CASSLGSLRFDSLQETQYF. CDR3 DNA: TGTGCCAGCAGCTTGGGAAGCCTCAGATTCGACAGCCTCCAAGAGACCCAGTACTTC.

The V and J genes are TRBV4-1 and TRBJ2-1; D unresolved. CDR1 MGHRA and CDR2 YSYEKL come from the germline V gene. The length of the CDR3 is 15 residues. Trimming removed 4 bases from V and 0 bases from J, with 10 bases in between. The CDR3 region has the DNA TGCGCCAGCAGCCTTGCCACTGTCTCCTACAATGAGCAGTTCTTC. The encoded protein is CASSLATVSYNEQFF.

The rearrangement uses TRBV9 and TRBJ2-1; D might be TRBD1 (7 bases). This CDR3 comprises 16 residues. In germline, CDR1 is SGDLS, CDR2 YYNGEE. V dropped 3 bases and J dropped 4 bases, with 17 bases sitting between them. CDR3 in DNA: TGTGCCAGCAGCGCAATAGGGGGCGGGGATTACAATGAGCAGTTCTTC. Translated: CASSAIGGGDYNEQFF.

The chain links TRBV4-2 to TRBJ1-4, with D tentatively TRBD1 (6 bases). Germline loops: CDR1 LGHNA, CDR2 YNFKEQ. CDR3 length: 17 residues. Trimming removed 0 bases at V and 3 bases at J, with 14 bases between. The CDR3 DNA sequence: TGTGCCAGCAGCCAAGATCTGTCGGCAGGGGCTAATGAAAAACTGTTTTTT. Translation: CASSQDLSAGANEKLFF.

The chain carries TRBV7-2 and TRBJ1-5, with TRBD1 matching over 11 bases. Germline V lookup: CDR1 SGHTA, CDR2 FQGNSA. The CDR3 totals 16 residues. V lost 1 base, J lost 2 bases, and 1 base stayed unmatched. DNA for the CDR3: TGTGCCAGCAGCTTAGGGACAGGGGGCGGCAATCAGCCCCAGCATTTT. It specifies CASSLGTGGGNQPQHF. The full variable domain, completed using reference TRBV7-2 and TRBJ1-5, is GAGVSQSPSNKVTEKGKDVELRCDPISGHTALYWYRQSLGQGLEFLIYFQGNSAPDKSGLPSDRFSAERTGGSVSTLTIQRTQQEDSAVYLCASSLGTGGGNQPQHFGDGTRLSIL.

This chain joins TRBV6-2 or TRBV6-3 and TRBJ1-5; D remains unclear. The V end lost 5 bases, the J end lost 6 bases, and 14 bases lay between the germline ends. CDR1 MNHEY and CDR2 SVGEGT come from the germline V gene. CDR3 length: 14 residues. CDR3 amino acids: CASSALEGGQPQHF. For the CDR3, the DNA is TGTGCCAGCAGTGCTTTAGAGGGCGGTCAGCCCCAGCATTTT.

This chain uses TRBV29-1 with TRBJ2-3, with 9 bases identical to TRBD1. CDR1 is SQVTM, CDR2 ANQGSEA, per germline. There are 14 residues in the CDR3. Trimming took 7 bases from V and 2 from J; bases not matched to a gene: 7. This chain's CDR3 is CSDQRTGVTDTQYF. CDR3 sequence (DNA): TGCAGCGACCAACGGACAGGGGTCACAGATACGCAGTATTTT.

The chain combines TRBV5-6 with TRBJ2-3, with 9 bases matching TRBD2. V trimming: 5 bases; J trimming: 2 bases; junction bases outside the gene matches: 9. The CDR3 length is 16 residues. Germline V gives CDR1 SGHDT, CDR2 YYEEEE. The CDR3 sequence is CASRGPLAGNTDTQYF. CDR3 coding DNA: TGTGCCAGCAGGGGCCCCCTAGCGGGAAACACAGATACGCAGTATTTT.

The chain carries TRBV12-3 or TRBV12-4 and TRBJ1-2; no definite D call. The CDR3 length is 12 residues. Trimming cost V 3 bases and J 2 bases, with 4 bases left between them. For the CDR3, the DNA is TGTGCCAGCAGTTTCCAGAACTATGGCTACACCTTC. It is translated as CASSFQNYGYTF.

The chain recombines TRBV9 with TRBJ1-1, with a tentative D call TRBD1 (5 bases). CDR1 is SGDLS and CDR2 is YYNGEE in the germline V gene. The CDR3 extends over 13 amino acids. Trimming stripped 0 bases from V and 7 bases from J, with 10 bases between. The CDR3 is CASSVATGREAFF. The DNA of the CDR3 is TGTGCCAGCAGCGTAGCTACAGGTCGTGAAGCTTTCTTT.

This clone has only a few counts. The V gene is TRBV18, the J gene TRBJ1-5; 8 bases fit TRBD1. CDR1 is KGHSH, CDR2 LQKENI, per germline. Losses at the gene ends were 3 bases for V and 0 bases for J; bases not matched to a gene: 7. The CDR3 is 17 amino acids. The CDR3 loop is CASSPGQDIYSNQPQHF. CDR3 DNA sequence: TGTGCCAGCTCACCGGGACAGGACATCTATAGCAATCAGCCCCAGCATTTT.

The rearrangement links TRBV4-3 to TRBJ1-1, with 7 nucleotides matching TRBD1. This CDR3 is 16 amino acids long. The J segment lost 3 bases and the V segment lost 0 bases, leaving 7 bases of the junction unmatched. Germline CDR1 LGHNA, CDR2 YSLEER. DNA of the CDR3: TGCGCCAGCAGCCAAGAATGGGTCAGGGGGGACACTGAAGCTTTCTTT. It yields the protein CASSQEWVRGDTEAFF.